The 25 T cell receptor beta chains reported below all come from one sample, sequenced in a study of OX40 agonist ivuxolimab in advanced cancers. Profiled with immunoSEQ multiplex PCR; TCRdb holds only in-frame clones, not every one. This sample carries roughly 57,000 clones, 84% of them seen once, and the ten largest clones take approximately 2.4%. Sequencing used CD4+ or CD8+ T cells sorted from blood, obtained in a trial of the OX40 agonist ivuxolimab. The receptors shown here come from an adult with an advanced solid tumor such as melanoma, head and neck, liver or kidney cancer.

The V and J genes are TRBV7-3 and TRBJ2-5; 8 bases line up with TRBD2. The CDR3 covers 14 residues. Trimming took 5 bases from V and 4 from J; bases not matched to a gene: 6. The V gene's germline CDR1 is SGHTA and CDR2 FQGTGA. The CDR3 DNA is TGTGCCAGCAGCGCAGGACTAGCCGGAGAGACCCAGTACTTC. Translation: CASSAGLAGETQYF.

The rearrangement joins TRBV19 to TRBJ1-5; 9 bases match TRBD1. Trimming at V came to 6 bases and at J to 4 bases, leaving 7 bases not matched to a gene. This CDR3 has 15 amino acids. The V gene's germline CDR1 is LNHDA and CDR2 SQIVND (reference sequence). CDR3 bases: TGTGCCAGTAGGGGCGACAGGGGGGGAAATCAGCCCCAGCATTTT. Translation gives CASRGDRGGNQPQHF.

The rearrangement links TRBV5-4 to TRBJ1-2, with D possibly TRBD1 on 5 matching bases. Germline V gene data show CDR1 as SGHNT and CDR2 as YYREEE (reference sequence). Trimming took 0 bases from V and 1 from J, leaving 22 bases between them. CDR3 size: 19 residues. The CDR3 loop reads CASSLAVSGARGHNYGYTF. The CDR3, as DNA: TGTGCCAGCAGCTTGGCCGTTTCCGGGGCCCGAGGTCATAACTATGGCTACACCTTC.

This rearrangement joins TRBV9 to TRBJ2-7, with no clear D. The CDR3 runs 14 residues. Germline V CDR1 and CDR2: SGDLS, YYNGEE. The V end lost 0 bases, the J end lost 0 bases, and 7 bases lay between the germline ends. The CDR3 sequence: CASSVVGNSYEQYF. For the CDR3, the DNA is TGTGCCAGCAGCGTAGTCGGTAACTCCTACGAGCAGTACTTC.

V and J are TRBV18 and TRBJ2-1; a weak D match, TRBD2 (5 bases). Germline V CDR1 and CDR2: KGHSH, LQKENI. Trimming removed 3 bases at V and 6 bases at J, with 12 bases between. The CDR3 has 14 amino acids. The CDR3 DNA is TGTGCCAGCTCACCTCCTACCGGACTCAATGAGCAGTTCTTC. This sequence encodes CASSPPTGLNEQFF.

V is TRBV19 and J is TRBJ1-5; D perhaps matches TRBD1 (6 bases). V dropped 6 bases and J dropped 0 bases, with 21 bases sitting between them. The CDR3 length is 18 residues. Per the germline V gene, CDR1 is LNHDA and CDR2 is SQIVND (reference sequence). The CDR3 spells CASSARQATTDSNQPQHF. The CDR3 DNA follows: TGTGCCAGTAGCGCTAGACAGGCCACTACAGATAGCAATCAGCCCCAGCATTTT.

The rearrangement joins TRBV5-1 to TRBJ1-1, with D maybe TRBD1 (5 bases). Germline V gene sequence: CDR1 SGHRS, CDR2 YFSETQ. This CDR3 contains 15 residues. The V gene lost 6 bases and the J gene lost 2 bases, with 17 bases spanning the gap. CDR3 bases: TGCGCCAGCAAGAGGCAGGGTGAGATTAACACTGAAGCTTTCTTT. Encoded protein: CASKRQGEINTEAFF.

This chain links TRBV4-2 with TRBJ1-1; no firm D call. The CDR3 runs 16 residues. CDR1 and CDR2 (germline): LGHNA, YNFKEQ. V lost 0 bases to trimming and J lost 3 bases, with 14 bases between them. CDR3 in amino acids: CASSQDLTDGHTEAFF. CDR3 sequence (DNA): TGTGCCAGCAGCCAAGATCTAACGGATGGCCACACTGAAGCTTTCTTT.

The chain couples TRBV27 to TRBJ2-7; possible D gene TRBD1, 5 bases. CDR1 and CDR2 (germline): MNHEY, SMNVEV (reference sequence). V was trimmed by 0 bases and J by 5 bases, leaving 14 bases between them. CDR3 length equals 15 residues. As DNA, the CDR3 is TGTGCCAGCAGTTTATCCGTTCCCAGGGTCCACGAGCAGTACTTC. Its translation: CASSLSVPRVHEQYF.

The rearrangement joins TRBV28 to TRBJ1-2, with D perhaps TRBD1 (6 bases). The ends were cut back, 4 bases at V and 8 bases at J, with 14 bases in the middle. Germline-derived CDR1 and CDR2 are MDHEN and SYDVKM. CDR3 length equals 13 residues. The CDR3 region has the DNA TGTGCCAGCAGTTCCCCCGGGGGGCTAGGCTACACCTTC. It yields the protein CASSSPGGLGYTF.

This chain connects TRBV27 to TRBJ2-3, with 7 bases fitting TRBD2. J was trimmed by 2 bases and V by 6 bases; bases with no gene match: 8. The CDR3 totals 15 residues. The germline gives CDR1 MNHEY, CDR2 SMNVEV (reference sequence). The CDR3 here is CASSGLAVNTDTQYF. The CDR3 DNA is TGTGCCAGCAGCGGGCTAGCGGTCAACACAGATACGCAGTATTTT.

The table lists this clone with a count of one. The chain has TRBV19 and TRBJ1-2; D uncertain. V lost 3 bases and J lost 4, with 9 bases in between. The CDR3 is made up of 13 amino acids. Germline V gives CDR1 LNHDA, CDR2 SQIVND (reference sequence). The CDR3 loop is CASSIRSFYGYTF. CDR3 in DNA: TGTGCCAGTAGTATTAGGAGTTTCTATGGCTACACCTTC.

This clone occurred once. V usage is TRBV15 and J usage is TRBJ1-2; D may be TRBD1 (5 bases). This CDR3 is 14 amino acids long. Trimming shortened V by 0 bases and J by 8 bases, and 13 bases separated the two germline ends. Germline V gene sequence: CDR1 LNHNV, CDR2 YYDKDF (reference sequence). CDR3 sequence (DNA): TGTGCCACCAGCAGAGATCCGGGGGGTACGGGCTACACCTTC. This codes for CATSRDPGGTGYTF.

The chain is built from TRBV5-5 and TRBJ1-6; D call uncertain. This CDR3 is 15 amino acids long. Per the germline V gene, CDR1 is SGHKS and CDR2 is YYEKEE (reference sequence). Trimming shortened V by 1 base and J by 2 bases, and 7 bases separated the two germline ends. This CDR3 is CASSLSRPYNSPLHF. CDR3 nucleotides: TGTGCCAGCAGCTTGTCCCGTCCCTATAATTCACCCCTCCACTTT.

The chain couples TRBV19 to TRBJ1-5, with D perhaps matching TRBD1 (5 bases). V lost 7 bases, J lost 4 bases, and 8 bases lay in between. Germline CDR1 LNHDA, CDR2 SQIVND (reference sequence). This CDR3 is 12 amino acids long. CDR3 in amino acids: CASTPGNQPQHF. CDR3 sequence (DNA): TGTGCCAGTACCCCAGGGAATCAGCCCCAGCATTTT. Full variable domain (rest looked up from reference TRBV19 and TRBJ1-5): DGGITQSPKYLFRKEGQNVTLSCEQNLNHDAMYWYRQDPGQGLRLIYYSQIVNDFQKGDIAEGYSVSREKKESFPLTVTSAQKNPTAFYLCASTPGNQPQHFGDGTRLSIL.

This sequence joins TRBV13 and TRBJ2-6; D ambiguous. Germline CDR1 and CDR2: PRHDT and FYEKMQ (reference sequence). The V end was cut by 1 base, the J end by 0 bases, with 10 bases between. The CDR3 runs to 17 residues. Here the CDR3 DNA reads TGTGCCAGCAGCTTAGATCGGCTGCGCTCTGGGGCCAACGTCCTGACTTTC. This codes for CASSLDRLRSGANVLTF.

The CDR3 coding sequence is TGTGCCAGCAGCCAAGAGGGTGGCAGGAGGGACGGAAACACCATATATTTT. Its protein product is CASSQEGGRRDGNTIYF. The chain links TRBV4-2 to TRBJ1-3; maybe TRBD1 (5 bases). The CDR3 sequence is 17 residues long. Germline V gene lookup returns CDR1 LGHNA and CDR2 YNFKEQ. Deletions cut 0 bases from V and 4 bases from J, with 16 bases between.

The chain recombines TRBV7-2 with TRBJ1-1; perhaps TRBD1 as D (5 bases). Germline lookup yields CDR1 SGHTA and CDR2 FQGNSA. The V gene lost 5 bases and the J gene lost 4 bases, with 14 bases spanning the gap. The CDR3 is made up of 14 amino acids. Here the CDR3 DNA reads TGTGCCAGCAGCCCGAGTAACAGGTTCACTGAAGCTTTCTTT. It specifies CASSPSNRFTEAFF.

The rearrangement links TRBV6-4 to TRBJ2-1; 7 bases are shared with TRBD1. CDR1 and CDR2 from the germline V gene are MRHNA and SNTAGT. The CDR3 length is 15 residues. The V and J ends lost 0 bases and 2 bases, in that order; junction bases with no gene match: 1. The CDR3 sequence: CASSDSGGAYNEQFF. The CDR3 DNA reads as TGTGCCAGCAGTGACTCAGGGGGCGCCTACAATGAGCAGTTCTTC.

There are a few counts of this clone. The CDR3 coding sequence is TGTGCCAGCAGCTTAGCCCACTTCGAGCAGTACTTC. This sequence encodes CASSLAHFEQYF. The chain is built from TRBV7-9 and TRBJ2-7; D gene uncertain. CDR3 length: 12 residues. V was trimmed by 0 bases and J by 6 bases, leaving 6 bases between them. CDR1 is SEHNR, CDR2 FQNEAQ, per germline (reference sequence).

The J gene is TRBJ1-5, the V gene TRBV6-6; TRBD1 matches 7 bases. With V trimmed by 9 bases and J by 4 bases, 3 bases remained unmatched. In germline, CDR1 is MNHNY, CDR2 SVGAGI (reference sequence). The length of the CDR3 is 12 residues. CDR3 coding DNA: TGTGCCAGTAAACAGGGGAATCAGCCCCAGCATTTT. Translation: CASKQGNQPQHF.

This clone was seen only once. The CDR3 loop is CASREQGAWVTEAFF. In DNA, the CDR3 is TGTGCCAGTAGGGAACAGGGGGCTTGGGTCACTGAAGCTTTCTTT. The chain couples TRBV19 to TRBJ1-1; 9 bases line up with TRBD1. Germline V CDR1 and CDR2: LNHDA, SQIVND (reference sequence). V was pared by 6 bases and J by 4 bases, with 9 bases of the junction left unmatched. This CDR3 contains 15 residues.

The chain has TRBV11-2 and TRBJ1-4; 10 bases fit TRBD1. CDR1 is SGHAT, CDR2 FQNNGV, per germline. The V segment lost 5 bases and the J segment 4 bases; nucleotides outside the gene matches: 10. The CDR3 has 17 residues. CDR3 loop: CASSISRQGAINEKLFF. CDR3 DNA sequence: TGTGCCAGCAGCATCTCCCGACAGGGGGCGATTAATGAAAAACTGTTTTTT.

CDR3 DNA: TGCGCCAGCAGCTCAGGACAGGGGGTCCAAGAGACCCAGTACTTC. It yields the protein CASSSGQGVQETQYF. The gene calls are TRBV5-1 and TRBJ2-5; 10 bases map to TRBD1. The CDR3 is 15 residues long. V dropped 3 bases and J dropped 1; count of bases not matched to a gene: 3. Looked up from germline, CDR1 is SGHRS and CDR2 is YFSETQ.

The J gene is TRBJ2-3, the V gene TRBV9, with TRBD1 matching 7 bases. V was clipped by 3 bases and J by 2 bases; unmatched bases: 9. There are 16 residues in the CDR3. CDR1 is SGDLS, CDR2 YYNGEE, per germline. The CDR3 coding sequence is TGTGCCAGCAGCGCCCAGACAGGGTTTGCCACAGATACGCAGTATTTT. Residues: CASSAQTGFATDTQYF.